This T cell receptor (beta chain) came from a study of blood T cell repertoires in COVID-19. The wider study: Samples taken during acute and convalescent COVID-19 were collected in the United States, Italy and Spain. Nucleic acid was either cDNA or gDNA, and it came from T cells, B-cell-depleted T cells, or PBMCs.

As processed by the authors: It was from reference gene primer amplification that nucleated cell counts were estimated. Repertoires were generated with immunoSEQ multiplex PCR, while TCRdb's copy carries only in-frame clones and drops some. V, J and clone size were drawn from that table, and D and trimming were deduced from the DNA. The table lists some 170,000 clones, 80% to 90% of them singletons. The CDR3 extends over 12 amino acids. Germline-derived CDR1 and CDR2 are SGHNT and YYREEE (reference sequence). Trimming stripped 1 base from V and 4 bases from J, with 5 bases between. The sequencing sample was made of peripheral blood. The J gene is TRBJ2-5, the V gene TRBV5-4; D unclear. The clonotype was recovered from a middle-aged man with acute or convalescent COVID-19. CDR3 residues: CASSLTGETQYF. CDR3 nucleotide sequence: TGTGCCAGCAGCTTGACTGGAGAGACCCAGTACTTC.